A single sample gave rise to the 21 T cell receptor beta chains below, sequenced in a study of lymphopenia after photon versus proton radiotherapy. Here immunoSEQ multiplex PCR was the method, and the copy in TCRdb shows in-frame clones only, minus some. The sample lists around 55,000 clones, roughly 83% occurring once. The material was peripheral blood, obtained from a patient treated with proton-based radiotherapy. These receptors were obtained from a man between 60 and 75 years old with pancreatic cancer.

The chain is built from TRBV28 and TRBJ2-3, with TRBD2 identical over 8 bases. J was trimmed by 7 bases and V by 4 bases; bases with no gene match: 10. The germline gives CDR1 MDHEN, CDR2 SYDVKM. The CDR3 is 15 amino acids. CDR3 sequence reads: CASSSLQRERNTQYF. The CDR3 DNA reads as TGTGCCAGCAGTTCCCTCCAGCGGGAGCGAAATACGCAGTATTTT. Based on the CDR3 plus reference TRBV28 and TRBJ2-3, the full variable domain is DVKVTQSSRYLVKRTGEKVFLECVQDMDHENMFWYRQDPGLGLRLIYFSYDVKMKEKGDIPEGYSVSREKKERFSLILESASTNQTSMYLCASSSLQRERNTQYFGPGTRLTVL.

This sequence joins TRBV27 and TRBJ2-7; tentatively, D is TRBD1 (5 bases). V shed 2 bases and J shed 2 bases, with 10 bases lying between them. The length of the CDR3 is 14 residues. Per germline, CDR1 MNHEY and CDR2 SMNVEV (reference sequence). The chain's CDR3 is CASSLGAETYEQYF. Here the CDR3 DNA reads TGTGCCAGCAGTTTAGGGGCCGAAACCTACGAGCAGTACTTC.

The chain couples TRBV6-1 to TRBJ2-3; D not certain. This CDR3 is 15 amino acids long. CDR1 is MNHNS and CDR2 is SASEGT in the germline V gene. V dropped 1 base and J dropped 0 bases, with 8 bases sitting between them. The CDR3 here is CASSEEVRSTDTQYF. CDR3 nucleotides: TGTGCCAGCAGTGAAGAGGTCAGGAGCACAGATACGCAGTATTTT.

The chain combines TRBV30 with TRBJ1-1; no reliable D call. This CDR3 has 14 amino acids. The V and J ends lost 0 bases and 5 bases respectively, with 13 bases between them. Germline CDR1 and CDR2: GTSNPN and SVGIG (reference sequence). CDR3 nucleotides: TGTGCCTGGAGTGTACCGATACTGACAACTGAAGCTTTCTTT. Amino acids: CAWSVPILTTEAFF. Variable domain in full (rest from reference TRBV30 and TRBJ1-1): SQTIHQWPATLVQPVGSPLSLECTVEGTSNPNLYWYRQAAGRGLQLLFYSVGIGQISSEVPQNLSASRPQDRQFILSSKKLLLSDSGFYLCAWSVPILTTEAFFGQGTRLTVV.

The chain employs TRBV7-2 and TRBJ1-5, with D perhaps TRBD1 (5 bases). Looked up from germline, CDR1 is SGHTA and CDR2 is FQGNSA. The V gene lost 2 bases and the J gene lost 0 bases, with 8 bases spanning the gap. The CDR3 is made up of 15 amino acids. In DNA, the CDR3 is TGTGCCAGCAGCTTACAGGGCTCTAGCAATCAGCCCCAGCATTTT. Residues: CASSLQGSSNQPQHF.

This rearrangement joins TRBV5-1 to TRBJ2-1; D gene uncertain. The germline V and J ends were trimmed by 1 base and 3 bases, with 11 bases remaining between them. The CDR3 has 15 amino acids. Per the germline V gene, CDR1 is SGHRS and CDR2 is YFSETQ. CDR3 DNA: TGCGCCAGCAGCTTGTTGGAAGGGCGCTACAATGAGCAGTTCTTC. As protein: CASSLLEGRYNEQFF.

V and J are TRBV11-2 and TRBJ1-5; D unclear. The CDR3 extends over 13 amino acids. Deletions cut 5 bases from V and 9 bases from J, with 14 bases between. CDR1 and CDR2 (germline): SGHAT, FQNNGV. CDR3 sequence reads: CASSLIQTGPQHF. CDR3 sequence (DNA): TGTGCCAGCAGCCTAATACAAACCGGGCCCCAGCATTTT.

V usage is TRBV19 and J usage is TRBJ2-5; TRBD1 matches at 7 bases. Germline values: CDR1 LNHDA, CDR2 SQIVND (reference sequence). After removal of 5 bases from V and 4 bases from J, the junction contained 13 bases not matched to a gene. The CDR3 contains 16 residues. The CDR3 sequence is CASSEKGAEVRETQYF. In DNA, the CDR3 is TGTGCCAGTAGTGAGAAGGGGGCCGAGGTTCGAGAGACCCAGTACTTC.

This chain uses TRBV14 with TRBJ2-2; no definite D call. Trimming stripped 0 bases from V and 7 bases from J, with 6 bases between. The CDR3 is 13 amino acids. The germline V gene encodes CDR1 SGHDN and CDR2 FVKESK. CDR3 amino acids: CASSQDGGGELFF. CDR3 in DNA: TGTGCCAGCAGCCAAGATGGCGGCGGGGAGCTGTTTTTT.

This chain joins TRBV19 and TRBJ1-5, with D maybe TRBD1 (5 bases). V dropped 4 bases and J dropped 4 bases, with 17 bases sitting between them. The CDR3 has 16 amino acids. CDR1 is LNHDA and CDR2 is SQIVND in the germline V gene (reference sequence). CDR3: CASSKTGTADNQPQHF. The DNA for the CDR3 is TGTGCCAGTAGTAAAACCGGGACGGCAGATAATCAGCCCCAGCATTTT.

In this sample, this clone turned up a few times. The chain is built from TRBV2 and TRBJ1-4; no clear D. The CDR3 runs 12 residues. Germline CDR1 SNHLY, CDR2 FYNNEI. The CDR3 DNA follows: TGTGCGTCGGGGATCGATAATGAAAAACTGTTTTTT. Its translation is CASGIDNEKLFF.

This clone turned up a few times. The rearrangement uses TRBV15 and TRBJ1-2; perhaps TRBD1 as D (6 bases). CDR3 size: 16 residues. V lost 0 bases and J 1 base, leaving 12 bases between the germline ends. Germline CDR1 is LNHNV and CDR2 is YYDKDF (reference sequence). CDR3 bases: TGTGCCACCAGCAGAGATCGGACAGTTGGTAACTATGGCTACACCTTC. Translating gives CATSRDRTVGNYGYTF.

The chain is built from TRBV6-5 and TRBJ2-3; D is possibly TRBD2 (6 bases). V lost 9 bases, J lost 0 bases, and 16 bases lay in between. CDR3 length: 15 amino acids. Germline V gene lookup returns CDR1 MNHEY and CDR2 SVGAGI. CDR3 DNA sequence: TGTGCCAGTAGGCTCGGTGGGACTAGCACAGATACGCAGTATTTT. It codes for CASRLGGTSTDTQYF.

J is TRBJ1-5 and V is TRBV18, with D possibly TRBD1 on 5 matching bases. The CDR3 spans 13 residues. V lost 5 bases to trimming and J lost 4 bases, with 9 bases between them. Germline V gene data show CDR1 as KGHSH and CDR2 as LQKENI. The CDR3 is CASSRDGNQPQHF. Here the CDR3 DNA reads TGTGCCAGCTCAAGGGACGGTAATCAGCCCCAGCATTTT.

This chain uses TRBV5-1 with TRBJ2-3, with 9 bases lining up with TRBD2. The CDR3 spans 17 residues. The V gene's germline CDR1 is SGHRS and CDR2 YFSETQ. Trimming removed 0 bases from V and 0 bases from J; junction bases left unmatched: 5. The CDR3 sequence: CASSLALAGPSTDTQYF. CDR3 in DNA: TGCGCCAGCAGCTTGGCCCTAGCGGGACCTAGCACAGATACGCAGTATTTT. The full variable domain, its missing parts supplied by reference TRBV5-1 and TRBJ2-3, is KAGVTQTPRYLIKTRGQQVTLSCSPISGHRSVSWYQQTPGQGLQFLFEYFSETQRNKGNFPGRFSGRQFSNSRSEMNVSTLELGDSALYLCASSLALAGPSTDTQYFGPGTRLTVL.

V and J are TRBV25-1 and TRBJ1-2; D may be TRBD1 (6 bases). Germline V gene data show CDR1 as MGHDK and CDR2 as SYGVNS. Trimming removed 4 bases at V and 8 bases at J, with 26 bases between. This CDR3 region has 17 residues. In DNA, the CDR3 is TGTGCCAGCAGTGCTGACATTGGCGTTACAGGGCGAAAGGGCTACACCTTC. Its protein product is CASSADIGVTGRKGYTF.

The chain links TRBV27 to TRBJ2-1; 8 nucleotides match TRBD1. Germline V lookup: CDR1 MNHEY, CDR2 SMNVEV (reference sequence). Unmatched junction bases numbered 7, after V lost 1 base and J lost 8 bases. This CDR3 has 15 residues. The DNA for the CDR3 is TGTGCCAGCAGTTTATTACAGGGGGTGGGGGATGAGCAGTTCTTC. It specifies CASSLLQGVGDEQFF.

There are a few counts of this clone. The chain couples TRBV18 to TRBJ1-5; no reliable D call. V lost 1 base, J lost 4 bases, and 8 bases lay in between. The CDR3 loop spans 14 amino acids. Looked up from germline, CDR1 is KGHSH and CDR2 is LQKENI. The CDR3 loop is CASSPQSSNQPQHF. The CDR3 DNA follows: TGTGCCAGCTCACCACAATCCTCTAATCAGCCCCAGCATTTT. Full variable domain (remainder filled in from reference TRBV18 and TRBJ1-5): NAGVMQNPRHLVRRRGQEARLRCSPMKGHSHVYWYRQLPEEGLKFMVYLQKENIIDESGMPKERFSAEFPKEGPSILRIQQVVRGDSAAYFCASSPQSSNQPQHFGDGTRLSIL.

There are a few counts of this clone. The V gene is TRBV5-1, the J gene TRBJ2-5; 7 nucleotides match TRBD1. Germline V gene sequence: CDR1 SGHRS, CDR2 YFSETQ. CDR3 size: 16 residues. The V gene end was trimmed by 4 bases and the J gene end by 1 base; junction bases not matched to a gene: 10. The CDR3 loop is CASSRGGSGPQETQYF. CDR3 nucleotide sequence: TGCGCCAGCAGCCGAGGGGGCAGCGGCCCCCAAGAGACCCAGTACTTC. Variable domain in full (rest from reference TRBV5-1 and TRBJ2-5): KAGVTQTPRYLIKTRGQQVTLSCSPISGHRSVSWYQQTPGQGLQFLFEYFSETQRNKGNFPGRFSGRQFSNSRSEMNVSTLELGDSALYLCASSRGGSGPQETQYFGPGTRLLVL.

As DNA, the CDR3 is TGTGCCAGTAGTAGCGGGAGTACCGACAATGAGCAGTTCTTC. Residues: CASSSGSTDNEQFF. The chain couples TRBV19 to TRBJ2-1; TRBD2 matches 7 bases. Losses at the gene ends were 4 bases for V and 5 bases for J; bases not matched to a gene: 5. Germline CDR1 and CDR2: LNHDA and SQIVND (reference sequence). CDR3 length: 14 residues. The complete variable domain, with remaining parts taken from reference TRBV19 and TRBJ2-1, reads DGGITQSPKYLFRKEGQNVTLSCEQNLNHDAMYWYRQDPGQGLRLIYYSQIVNDFQKGDIAEGYSVSREKKESFPLTVTSAQKNPTAFYLCASSSGSTDNEQFFGPGTRLTVL.

This clone has more than one count but fewer than ten. The sample holds other DNA sequences that translate to the same CDR3. The rearrangement links TRBV19 to TRBJ1-2, with a weak D call TRBD1 (6 bases). CDR3 length equals 12 residues. V was shortened by 5 bases and J by 8 bases, with 12 bases between the two germline ends. Germline-derived CDR1 and CDR2 are LNHDA and SQIVND (reference sequence). The CDR3 sequence: CASSARGGGYTF. The CDR3 nucleotides are TGTGCCAGTAGTGCCAGGGGAGGAGGCTACACCTTC.